This TCR beta chain came from a study of T cell repertoires in cytomegalovirus infection. Study-wide context: Public TCR beta signature analysis indicated the presence of both CMV infection and matching HLA type. Study-wide points: Summed frequency of public TCR beta families distinguished CMV carriers with the relevant HLA. Ex vivo responses were dominated by HLA-C-restricted CMV-specific TCR beta clonotypes.

TCRdb re-called the reads through MiXCR, storing one row per CDR3 protein. Of nearly 550,000 distinct CDR3 sequences in the sample, approximately 15% were seen once. This clonotype was found many times. What it binds is not known. The CDR3 runs 14 residues. Per germline, CDR1 LNHDA and CDR2 SQIVND (reference sequence). V was shortened by 7 bases and J by 5 bases, with 15 bases between the two germline ends. The clonotype originates from a human donor in good health (CMV status not recorded). Some clones in this sample may be carry-over from other donors' samples. The chain uses TRBV19 and TRBJ2-1; D is ambiguous. Sequenced input: CD8+ T cells from PBMCs. In DNA, the CDR3 is TGTGCCAGTATAGGATCCCCTTACGACAATGAGCAGTTCTTC. Amino acids: CASIGSPYDNEQFF.